The T cell receptor (beta chain) under discussion was sequenced for a study of T cell changes during pregnancy in multiple sclerosis. Clones were sequenced by immunoSEQ multiplex PCR, and TCRdb holds only the in-frame ones, with some missing. The data show roughly 41,000 clones, 90% seen once. The sequences come from CD8+ T cells from peripheral blood mononuclear cells, collected in the third trimester of pregnancy. The TCR comes from a female donor with multiple sclerosis, enrolled in a pregnancy study.

The CDR3 is CASSARGVNEQFF. The CDR3 region has the DNA TGTGCCAGCAGCGCGCGAGGCGTCAATGAGCAGTTCTTC. This sequence joins TRBV7-9 and TRBJ2-1; D unclear. Trimming cost V 5 bases and J 6 bases, with 11 bases left between them. The germline V gene encodes CDR1 SEHNR and CDR2 FQNEAQ (reference sequence). This CDR3 comprises 13 residues.